Presented here are 8 T cell receptor beta chains from one specimen sequenced in a study of technical replicates of blood from several donors. Assay: immunoSEQ multiplex PCR; the TCRdb copy retains only in-frame clones and omits some. The table lists approximately 81,000 clones, 70% to 90% of them singletons. The sample comprised PBMCs. These receptors all stem from a human donor in good health. Some clones in this sample may be carry-over from other donors' samples.

A remark on this clone: One end of the junction fails to match germline, which may point to a read error. The identical CDR3 is also encoded by other nucleotide sequences in the sample. This chain connects TRBV30 to TRBJ2-7; 10 bases agree with TRBD1. The CDR3 is 15 residues long. Germline CDR1 and CDR2: GTSNPN and SVGIG (reference sequence). CDR3 amino acids: CAWSVQGQGKYEQYF. The CDR3 bases are TGTGCTTGGAGTGTACAGGGACAGGGGAAGTACGAGCAGTACTTC.

CDR3 DNA sequence: TGTGCCAGCAGCTCTAGCGGGAGGAGCACAGATACGCAGTATTTT. This translates into CASSSSGRSTDTQYF. V is TRBV11-3 and J is TRBJ2-3; 11 bases align to TRBD2. Germline CDR1 SGHNT, CDR2 YENEEA. The V gene end was trimmed by 4 bases and the J gene end by 0 bases; junction bases not matched to a gene: 0. The CDR3 has 15 residues.

This clone occurred once. The chain has TRBV30 and TRBJ2-3; possible D gene TRBD1, 5 bases. Trimming removed 5 bases at V and 0 bases at J, with 12 bases between. CDR3 length equals 14 residues. Germline V CDR1 and CDR2: GTSNPN, SVGIG (reference sequence). The CDR3 sequence is CAWGKGQSTDTQYF. The CDR3 nucleotides are TGTGCCTGGGGGAAGGGGCAGAGCACAGATACGCAGTATTTT.

The CDR3 loop reads CSVMTSGNTGELFF. The CDR3, as DNA: TGCAGCGTTATGACTAGCGGGAACACCGGGGAGCTGTTTTTT. The rearrangement joins TRBV29-1 to TRBJ2-2; TRBD2 matches at 9 bases. CDR1 SQVTM and CDR2 ANQGSEA come from the germline V gene. After removal of 5 bases from V and 1 base from J, the junction contained 2 bases not matched to a gene. This CDR3 has 14 amino acids.

This clone was observed a single time. The chain uses TRBV10-2 and TRBJ1-1; D not certain. The CDR3 covers 11 residues. V was shortened by 7 bases and J by 1 base, with 4 bases between the two germline ends. The germline gives CDR1 WSHSY, CDR2 SAAADI. This CDR3 reads CASTGNTEAFF. CDR3 nucleotides: TGCGCCAGCACGGGGAACACTGAAGCTTTCTTT.

J is TRBJ1-2 and V is TRBV30; D is undetermined. The CDR3 spans 14 residues. The germline V gene encodes CDR1 GTSNPN and CDR2 SVGIG (reference sequence). V gave up 0 bases and J gave up 6 bases, with 14 bases separating them. The CDR3, as DNA: TGTGCCTGGAGTGTACTCCCGCGGTTCCATGGCTACACCTTC. Encoded protein: CAWSVLPRFHGYTF.

The genes are TRBV4-1 and TRBJ1-1; D gene ambiguous. V lost 3 bases, J lost 1 base, and 6 bases lay in between. Looked up from germline, CDR1 is MGHRA and CDR2 is YSYEKL. The CDR3 covers 13 residues. The chain's CDR3 is CASSHQQNTEAFF. CDR3 sequence (DNA): TGCGCCAGCAGCCACCAACAGAACACTGAAGCTTTCTTT.

V usage is TRBV19 and J usage is TRBJ2-4; 8 bases agree with TRBD2. The CDR3 sequence is 15 residues long. Germline trimming cut 10 bases from V and 3 bases from J; bases unmatched to any gene: 11. Germline CDR1 is LNHDA and CDR2 is SQIVND (reference sequence). The CDR3 DNA follows: TGTGCCACCGGCCGGGGGGGAAGCGTCAAAAACATTCAGTACTTC. Translating it yields CATGRGGSVKNIQYF.